The clone carrying this TCR beta chain is labeled as medium-sized. This sample is drawn from a study of graft-versus-host responses after intestinal transplantation. Study details: Anti-thymocyte globulin induction was given to all recipients, followed by tacrolimus and steroids for roughly 3 years.

TCRdb's copy holds only in-frame clones and misses some; the assay was immunoSEQ multiplex PCR. The sample lists roughly 14,000 clones; almost 30% were seen once. Plates contained about 200,000 CFSE-labeled responder cells and about 200,000 irradiated, violet-dye-labeled stimulator cells. General study findings and limits: Early post-transplant HvG declines were associated with peak circulating GvH clone levels. Some patients had graft-donor T cell macrochimerism. In their allografts, the ratios of graft-versus-host to host-versus-graft T cell clones were high.

Looked up from germline, CDR1 is MNHNS and CDR2 is SASEGT. V lost 6 bases and J lost 3; bases outside the gene matches: 11. The CDR3 has 15 residues. The sequence was collected from a human patient who received an intestinal transplant. The specimen was alloreactive CD4+ T cells from a mixed lymphocyte reaction culture, collected before intestinal transplant. Stated subset: CFSE-low proliferating T cells sorted from roughly six-day pre-transplant mixed lymphocyte reaction (GvH or HvG direction). V gene TRBV6-1 combines with J gene TRBJ2-7, with 7 nucleotides matching TRBD2. The DNA for the CDR3 is TGTGCCAGCAGGAGGGCCCTAGCGGTAAGCTACGAGCAGTACTTC. Translating it yields CASRRALAVSYEQYF.